Following are 26 T cell receptor beta chains from one sample sequenced in a study of blood T cell repertoires in COVID-19. The protocol was immunoSEQ multiplex PCR, while the TCRdb copy is restricted to in-frame clones and leaves out a portion. The table has roughly 230,000 clones, nearly 90% seen once. The specimen sequenced was peripheral blood. The receptors come from a woman aged 55 to 70 with COVID-19, enrolled during active disease.

V gene TRBV19 combines with J gene TRBJ1-1; the D is unclear. CDR1 and CDR2 (germline): LNHDA, SQIVND (reference sequence). The ends were cut back, 4 bases at V and 3 bases at J, with 12 bases in the middle. The CDR3 loop spans 14 amino acids. The CDR3 reads CASSTRRVDTEAFF. The CDR3 DNA reads TGTGCCAGTAGTACCAGGAGGGTCGACACTGAAGCTTTCTTT.

The genes are TRBV7-9 and TRBJ2-4, with 10 bases identical to TRBD1. Germline lookup yields CDR1 SEHNR and CDR2 FQNEAQ (reference sequence). Unmatched junction bases numbered 4, after V lost 5 bases and J lost 6 bases. This CDR3 has 14 residues. CDR3 sequence: CASSPGTGANIQYF. The CDR3, as DNA: TGTGCCAGCAGCCCAGGGACAGGGGCAAACATTCAGTACTTC.

The chain has TRBV6-5 and TRBJ2-7; 8 positions agree with TRBD1. The junction had 6 bases not matched to a gene; V was cut back by 6 bases and J by 2 bases. Looked up from germline, CDR1 is MNHEY and CDR2 is SVGAGI. The CDR3 spans 14 residues. The CDR3 loop is CASSYAGGPYEQYF. DNA for the CDR3: TGTGCCAGCAGCTACGCAGGGGGCCCCTACGAGCAGTACTTC.

About this clone: One end of the junction is discordant with germline, which a read error may explain. This chain uses TRBV7-3 with TRBJ2-7, with D possibly TRBD1 on 5 matching bases. The germline V gene encodes CDR1 SGHTA and CDR2 FQGTGA. The CDR3 length is 13 residues. CDR3 nucleotide sequence: TGTGCCAGCAGCGTAACAGGCGGTTACGAGCAGTACTTC. As protein: CASSVTGGYEQYF.

The rearrangement links TRBV7-2 to TRBJ1-5, with 7 bases matching TRBD1. V trimming: 1 base; J trimming: 6 bases; junction bases outside the gene matches: 6. CDR3 length: 15 amino acids. Germline V lookup: CDR1 SGHTA, CDR2 FQGNSA. The CDR3 sequence: CASSLGTGSSQPQHF. The CDR3 coding sequence is TGTGCCAGCAGCTTAGGGACAGGTTCTAGTCAGCCCCAGCATTTT.

The rearrangement uses TRBV5-1 and TRBJ1-2; D possibly corresponds to TRBD1 (6 bases). Germline V lookup: CDR1 SGHRS, CDR2 YFSETQ. Trimming took 6 bases from V and 5 from J, leaving 14 bases between them. This CDR3 is built from 13 residues. The CDR3 here is CASTSGVGYGYTF. The CDR3 DNA sequence: TGCGCCAGCACCTCAGGGGTTGGGTATGGCTACACCTTC.

V and J are TRBV5-4 and TRBJ2-7; TRBD1 agrees at 8 bases. After removal of 0 bases from V and 2 bases from J, the junction contained 1 base not matched to a gene. There are 14 residues in the CDR3. Germline V gives CDR1 SGHNT, CDR2 YYREEE (reference sequence). The CDR3 sequence: CASSLGTGTYEQYF. CDR3 in DNA: TGTGCCAGCAGCTTGGGGACAGGGACCTACGAGCAGTACTTC. Drawing the rest from reference TRBV5-4 and TRBJ2-7, the complete variable domain is ETGVTQSPTHLIKTRGQQVTLRCSSQSGHNTVSWYQQALGQGPQFIFQYYREEENGRGNFPPRFSGLQFPNYSSELNVNALELDDSALYLCASSLGTGTYEQYFGPGTRLTVT.

The rearrangement joins TRBV4-1 to TRBJ1-2; D is unresolved. Germline V CDR1 and CDR2: MGHRA, YSYEKL. V lost 1 base to trimming and J lost 7 bases, with 13 bases between them. The CDR3 totals 14 residues. CDR3 loop: CASSQVSPGSGYTF. In DNA form, the CDR3 reads TGCGCCAGCAGCCAAGTTAGTCCGGGGAGTGGCTACACCTTC.

V usage is TRBV19 and J usage is TRBJ1-6; D ambiguous. This CDR3 spans 14 amino acids. Deletions cut 4 bases from V and 0 bases from J, with 4 bases between. Germline V gives CDR1 LNHDA, CDR2 SQIVND (reference sequence). The CDR3 nucleotides read TGTGCCAGTAGTACAGGCTCCTATAATTCACCCCTCCACTTT. This sequence encodes CASSTGSYNSPLHF.

The chain is built from TRBV30 and TRBJ1-3; TRBD1 matches at 9 bases. J gave up 3 bases and V 1 base, and 4 bases lay outside the gene matches. CDR1 is GTSNPN, CDR2 SVGIG, per germline (reference sequence). This CDR3 has 15 residues. The CDR3 DNA reads TGTGCCTGGAGTGCTCGGACAGGGGTTGGAAACACCATATATTTT. This codes for CAWSARTGVGNTIYF. Filled out from reference TRBV30 and TRBJ1-3, the complete variable domain reads SQTIHQWPATLVQPVGSPLSLECTVEGTSNPNLYWYRQAAGRGLQLLFYSVGIGQISSEVPQNLSASRPQDRQFILSSKKLLLSDSGFYLCAWSARTGVGNTIYFGEGSWLTVV.

The chain joins TRBV11-2 to TRBJ2-7; D uncertain. Germline CDR1 SGHAT, CDR2 FQNNGV. V was cut by 2 bases and J by 0 bases, with 11 bases left in between. The CDR3 is 15 amino acids. The CDR3 coding sequence is TGTGCCAGCAGCTTATTAACCCTTAGCTCCTACGAGCAGTACTTC. It codes for CASSLLTLSSYEQYF.

This rearrangement joins TRBV6-6 to TRBJ1-1; D is possibly TRBD1 (6 bases). V dropped 2 bases and J dropped 5 bases, with 9 bases sitting between them. Germline loops: CDR1 MNHNY, CDR2 SVGAGI (reference sequence). This CDR3 spans 13 amino acids. CDR3 in amino acids: CASSYEGGTEAFF. CDR3 coding DNA: TGTGCCAGCAGTTACGAAGGGGGAACTGAAGCTTTCTTT.

The gene calls are TRBV2 and TRBJ2-3, with D possibly matching TRBD1 (5 bases). The CDR3 loop spans 12 amino acids. The germline gives CDR1 SNHLY, CDR2 FYNNEI. V lost 6 bases and J lost 5, with 9 bases in between. CDR3 nucleotides: TGTGCCAGCAGAAGCAGGGAAGATACGCAGTATTTT. Translating gives CASRSREDTQYF.

This clone was found once. The chain employs TRBV10-3 and TRBJ2-7; TRBD1 is a possible D gene (5 bases). The CDR3 consists of 13 residues. Germline V lookup: CDR1 ENHRY, CDR2 SYGVKD. Trimming removed 4 bases at V and 2 bases at J, with 9 bases between. Here the CDR3 reads CAISVGRAYEQYF. The CDR3 coding sequence is TGTGCCATCAGTGTGGGCAGGGCCTACGAGCAGTACTTC.

The CDR3: CASSQSPSGGIMYEQFF. The CDR3 nucleotides read TGTGCCAGCAGCCAATCTCCTAGCGGGGGCATTATGTATGAGCAGTTCTTC. The chain joins TRBV4-2 to TRBJ2-1; 10 positions agree with TRBD2. From germline, CDR1 is LGHNA and CDR2 YNFKEQ. The CDR3 has 17 amino acids. The V segment lost 2 bases and the J segment 8 bases; nucleotides outside the gene matches: 12.

The chain employs TRBV5-6 and TRBJ1-2; the D is unclear. Per the germline V gene, CDR1 is SGHDT and CDR2 is YYEEEE. V was clipped by 2 bases and J by 5 bases, with 10 bases between them. The CDR3 is made up of 13 amino acids. The CDR3 DNA reads TGTGCCAGCAGCTTAGCGCATGGGTATGGCTACACCTTC. Its translation is CASSLAHGYGYTF.

V and J are TRBV12-3 or TRBV12-4 and TRBJ1-2; D remains unclear. Deletions cut 6 bases from V and 1 base from J, with 6 bases between. CDR3 length equals 12 residues. CDR3 protein: CASSGNNYGYTF. CDR3 DNA: TGTGCCAGCAGCGGTAATAACTATGGCTACACCTTC.

The J gene is TRBJ1-6, the V gene TRBV19; D is ambiguous. The germline gives CDR1 LNHDA, CDR2 SQIVND (reference sequence). This CDR3 spans 14 amino acids. V was trimmed by 6 bases and J by 7 bases, leaving 13 bases between them. The CDR3 bases are TGTGCCAGTAGCCCACAAAGGGAGAATTCACCCCTCCACTTT. Its protein is CASSPQRENSPLHF.

A single count supports this clone. The rearrangement links TRBV7-3 to TRBJ2-2, with TRBD2 matching 8 bases. V lost 5 bases and J lost 7; bases outside the gene matches: 6. The CDR3 covers 14 residues. The germline CDR1 and CDR2 sequences are SGHTA and FQGTGA. In DNA, the CDR3 is TGTGCCAGCAGCCCCGGGGGGGCCGGCGGGGAGCTGTTTTTT. Amino acids: CASSPGGAGGELFF.

This chain uses TRBV5-1 with TRBJ1-3; 7 positions agree with TRBD1. The germline CDR1 and CDR2 sequences are SGHRS and YFSETQ. The CDR3 covers 17 residues. V dropped 0 bases and J dropped 0; count of bases not matched to a gene: 6. CDR3 nucleotide sequence: TGCGCCAGCAGCTTGGGTGGGACAGTTCGCTCTGGAAACACCATATATTTT. This codes for CASSLGGTVRSGNTIYF.

This clone was picked up one time. V gene TRBV5-1 combines with J gene TRBJ1-1; the D gene is possibly TRBD1 (5 bases). The ends were cut back, 0 bases at V and 3 bases at J, with 15 bases in the middle. Germline CDR1 SGHRS, CDR2 YFSETQ. The CDR3 sequence is 16 residues long. The CDR3 nucleotides are TGCGCCAGCAGCTTGGAACAAGGGGTGGTGTACACTGAAGCTTTCTTT. Encoded protein: CASSLEQGVVYTEAFF.

This rearrangement joins TRBV6-6 to TRBJ1-6; TRBD1 matches 9 bases. This CDR3 contains 14 residues. Trimming at V came to 2 bases and at J to 8 bases, leaving 1 base not matched to a gene. CDR1 and CDR2 from the germline V gene are MNHNY and SVGAGI (reference sequence). The CDR3 DNA is TGTGCCAGCAGTTACGGGGACAGGGATTCACCCCTCCACTTT. Amino acids: CASSYGDRDSPLHF.

This chain links TRBV7-3 with TRBJ2-3, with TRBD2 as a possible D gene (6 bases). In germline, CDR1 is SGHTA, CDR2 FQGTGA. The V end was cut by 5 bases, the J end by 0 bases, with 6 bases between. The CDR3 loop spans 13 amino acids. As DNA, the CDR3 is TGTGCCAGCAGCGCGGGGAGCACAGATACGCAGTATTTT. It translates to CASSAGSTDTQYF.

The CDR3 spells CASRPSGGEVSGANVLTF. The CDR3, as DNA: TGTGCCAGTCGTCCCTCAGGGGGTGAAGTCTCTGGGGCCAACGTCCTGACTTTC. The gene calls are TRBV19 and TRBJ2-6; 7 nucleotides align to TRBD1. Germline V lookup: CDR1 LNHDA, CDR2 SQIVND (reference sequence). The CDR3 has 18 residues. Trimming took 8 bases from V and 0 from J; bases not matched to a gene: 13. The full variable domain, its missing parts supplied by reference TRBV19 and TRBJ2-6, is DGGITQSPKYLFRKEGQNVTLSCEQNLNHDAMYWYRQDPGQGLRLIYYSQIVNDFQKGDIAEGYSVSREKKESFPLTVTSAQKNPTAFYLCASRPSGGEVSGANVLTFGAGSRLTVL.

The chain is built from TRBV7-2 and TRBJ2-5; TRBD1 aligns across 7 bases. The CDR3 contains 16 residues. The J segment lost 1 base and the V segment lost 7 bases, leaving 12 bases of the junction unmatched. The germline V gene encodes CDR1 SGHTA and CDR2 FQGNSA. CDR3 bases: TGTGCCAGCACCCTTAGCTCTGGACAGGTCCAAGAGACCCAGTACTTC. This translates into CASTLSSGQVQETQYF.

The chain links TRBV2 to TRBJ2-1, with 11 bases that match TRBD2. The trim removed 6 bases at V and 3 bases at J, leaving 1 base unmatched. The CDR3 runs to 14 residues. Germline V gene lookup returns CDR1 SNHLY and CDR2 FYNNEI. In nucleotides, the CDR3 is TGTGCCAGCAGCGGACTAGCGGGCTACAATGAGCAGTTCTTC. Translation: CASSGLAGYNEQFF.